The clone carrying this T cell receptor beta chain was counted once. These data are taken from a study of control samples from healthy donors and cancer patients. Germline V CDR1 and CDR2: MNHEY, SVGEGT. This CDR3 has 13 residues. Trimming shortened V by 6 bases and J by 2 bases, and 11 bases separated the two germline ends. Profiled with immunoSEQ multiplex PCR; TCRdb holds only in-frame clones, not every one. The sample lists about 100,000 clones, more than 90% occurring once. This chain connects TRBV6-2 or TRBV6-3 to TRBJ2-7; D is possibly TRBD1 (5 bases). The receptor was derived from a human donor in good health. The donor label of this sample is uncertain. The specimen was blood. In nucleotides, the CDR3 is TGTGCCAGCAGCCTAACAGGAGCCTACGAGCAGTACTTC. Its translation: CASSLTGAYEQYF.